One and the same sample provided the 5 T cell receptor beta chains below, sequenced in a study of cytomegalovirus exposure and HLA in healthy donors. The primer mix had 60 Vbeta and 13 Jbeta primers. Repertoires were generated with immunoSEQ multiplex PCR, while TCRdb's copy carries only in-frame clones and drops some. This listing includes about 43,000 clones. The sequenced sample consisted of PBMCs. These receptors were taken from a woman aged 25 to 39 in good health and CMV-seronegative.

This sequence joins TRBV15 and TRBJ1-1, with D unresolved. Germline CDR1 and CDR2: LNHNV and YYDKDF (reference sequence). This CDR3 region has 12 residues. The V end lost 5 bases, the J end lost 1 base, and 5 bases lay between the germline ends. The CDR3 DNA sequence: TGTGCCACCAGCTTCGGGAACACTGAAGCTTTCTTT. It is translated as CATSFGNTEAFF.

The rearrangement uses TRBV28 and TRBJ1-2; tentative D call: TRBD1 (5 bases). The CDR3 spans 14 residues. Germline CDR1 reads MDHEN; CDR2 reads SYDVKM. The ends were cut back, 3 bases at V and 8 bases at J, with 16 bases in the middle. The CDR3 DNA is TGTGCCAGCAGTTTCGCCCTCAGGGTACAAGGCTACACCTTC. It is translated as CASSFALRVQGYTF.

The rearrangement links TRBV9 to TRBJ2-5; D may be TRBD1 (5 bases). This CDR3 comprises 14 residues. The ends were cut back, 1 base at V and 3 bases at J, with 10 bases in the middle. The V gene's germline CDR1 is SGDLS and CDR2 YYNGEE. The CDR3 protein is CASSVSVREETQYF. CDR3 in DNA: TGTGCCAGCAGCGTAAGTGTCAGGGAAGAGACCCAGTACTTC.

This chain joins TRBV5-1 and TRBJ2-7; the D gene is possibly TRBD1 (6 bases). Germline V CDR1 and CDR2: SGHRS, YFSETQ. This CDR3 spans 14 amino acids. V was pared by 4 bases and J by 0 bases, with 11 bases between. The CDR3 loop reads CASSRAGDSYEQYF. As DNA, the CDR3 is TGCGCCAGCAGCCGCGCAGGGGACTCCTACGAGCAGTACTTC. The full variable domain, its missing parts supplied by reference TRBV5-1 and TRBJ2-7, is KAGVTQTPRYLIKTRGQQVTLSCSPISGHRSVSWYQQTPGQGLQFLFEYFSETQRNKGNFPGRFSGRQFSNSRSEMNVSTLELGDSALYLCASSRAGDSYEQYFGPGTRLTVT.

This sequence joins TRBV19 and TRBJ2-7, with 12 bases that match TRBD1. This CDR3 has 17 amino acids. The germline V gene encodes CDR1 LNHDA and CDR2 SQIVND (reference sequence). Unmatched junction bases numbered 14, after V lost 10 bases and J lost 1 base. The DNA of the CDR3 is TGTGCCACCCGGGACAGGGGGCTAGCATCGGGATCCTACGAGCAGTACTTC. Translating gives CATRDRGLASGSYEQYF.